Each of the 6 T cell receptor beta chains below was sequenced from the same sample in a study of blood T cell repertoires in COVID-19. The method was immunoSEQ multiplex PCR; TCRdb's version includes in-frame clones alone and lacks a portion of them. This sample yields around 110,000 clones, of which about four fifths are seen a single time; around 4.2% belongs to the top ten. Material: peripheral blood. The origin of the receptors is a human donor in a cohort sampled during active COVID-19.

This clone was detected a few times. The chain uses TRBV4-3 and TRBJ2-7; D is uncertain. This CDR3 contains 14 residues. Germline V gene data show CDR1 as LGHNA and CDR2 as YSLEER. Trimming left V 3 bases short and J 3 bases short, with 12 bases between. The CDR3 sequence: CASSQHTSYYEQYF. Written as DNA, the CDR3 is TGCGCCAGCAGCCAGCATACCAGTTACTACGAGCAGTACTTC.

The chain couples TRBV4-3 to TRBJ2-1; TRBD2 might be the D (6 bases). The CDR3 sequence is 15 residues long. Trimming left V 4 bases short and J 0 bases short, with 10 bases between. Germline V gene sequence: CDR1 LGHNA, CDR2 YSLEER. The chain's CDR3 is CASSPDYLSYNEQFF. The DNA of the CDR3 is TGCGCCAGCAGCCCGGACTATCTCTCCTACAATGAGCAGTTCTTC.

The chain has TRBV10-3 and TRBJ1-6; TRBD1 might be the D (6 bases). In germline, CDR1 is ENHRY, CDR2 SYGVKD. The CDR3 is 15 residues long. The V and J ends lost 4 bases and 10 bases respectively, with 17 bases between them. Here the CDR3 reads CAISVSTGKESPLHF. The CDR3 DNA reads TGTGCCATCAGTGTGAGCACAGGGAAAGAATCACCCCTCCACTTT.

The CDR3 bases are TGTGCCAGCAGTTCCGGGACTAGCGGTCCGCTTAGGGAGCAGTTCTTC. Protein sequence: CASSSGTSGPLREQFF. The rearrangement uses TRBV6-6 and TRBJ2-1; the match to TRBD2 covers 11 bases. Germline CDR1 and CDR2: MNHNY and SVGAGI (reference sequence). J lost 10 bases, V lost 4 bases, and 12 bases had no gene match. The CDR3 consists of 16 residues.

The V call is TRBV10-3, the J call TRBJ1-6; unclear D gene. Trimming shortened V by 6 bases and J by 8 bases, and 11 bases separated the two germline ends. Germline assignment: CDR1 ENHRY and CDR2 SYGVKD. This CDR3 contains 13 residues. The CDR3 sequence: CAISPDMDSPLHF. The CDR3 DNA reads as TGTGCCATCAGCCCAGACATGGATTCACCCCTCCACTTT.

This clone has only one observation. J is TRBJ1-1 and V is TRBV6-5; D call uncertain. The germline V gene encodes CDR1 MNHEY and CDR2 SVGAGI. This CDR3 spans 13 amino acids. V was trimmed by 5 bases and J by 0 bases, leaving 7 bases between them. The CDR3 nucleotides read TGTGCCAGCAGTAGTAACATGAACACTGAAGCTTTCTTT. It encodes CASSSNMNTEAFF.